Shown below are 20 T cell receptor beta chains from a single sample sequenced in a study of blood T cell repertoires in COVID-19. Profiled with immunoSEQ multiplex PCR; TCRdb holds only in-frame clones, not every one. The table shows 150,000 to 200,000 clones, with 84% occurring only once. Specimen: PBMCs or T cells enriched from blood (not recorded which). The receptors stem from a woman in her 30s who had been exposed to COVID-19.

This chain joins TRBV11-2 and TRBJ2-5; 9 nucleotides align to TRBD2. CDR1 is SGHAT, CDR2 FQNNGV, per germline. The J segment lost 5 bases and the V segment lost 3 bases, leaving 10 bases of the junction unmatched. This CDR3 has 16 residues. The CDR3 here is CASSFRGGAGMETQYF. The CDR3 DNA reads TGTGCCAGCAGCTTCCGCGGGGGGGCCGGGATGGAGACCCAGTACTTC.

V gene TRBV12-3 or TRBV12-4 combines with J gene TRBJ1-2; D might be TRBD1 (5 bases). The CDR3 has 12 amino acids. With 0 bases removed from V and 6 bases from J, the gap between germline ends came to 5 bases. The CDR3 region is CASSLAGDGYTF. CDR3 coding DNA: TGTGCCAGCAGTTTAGCAGGGGATGGCTACACCTTC.

The gene calls are TRBV5-6 and TRBJ2-7; weak D call: TRBD1 (5 bases). The length of the CDR3 is 14 residues. V was cut by 2 bases and J by 2 bases, with 11 bases left in between. Germline V lookup: CDR1 SGHDT, CDR2 YYEEEE. CDR3 DNA sequence: TGTGCCAGCAGCTTCACAGGAGATACCTACGAGCAGTACTTC. Translated: CASSFTGDTYEQYF.

The chain joins TRBV3-1 (or the pseudogene TRBV3-2) to TRBJ1-1; 11 bases line up with TRBD1. Trimming took 6 bases from V and 11 from J; bases not matched to a gene: 14. The germline V gene has CDR1 LGHDT and CDR2 YNNKEL (reference sequence). The CDR3 consists of 15 residues. CDR3 loop: CASRWTGGTNRAAFF. In nucleotides, the CDR3 is TGTGCCAGCAGGTGGACAGGGGGCACGAACAGGGCGGCTTTCTTT.

This clone was seen a single time. The chain uses TRBV27 and TRBJ1-4, with D maybe TRBD1 (6 bases). The germline gives CDR1 MNHEY, CDR2 SMNVEV (reference sequence). The ends were cut back, 4 bases at V and 4 bases at J, with 10 bases in the middle. This CDR3 comprises 14 residues. CDR3 sequence (DNA): TGTGCCAGCAGTTCCCCCAGGGGTAATGAAAAACTGTTTTTT. Translating gives CASSSPRGNEKLFF.

This chain links TRBV5-4 with TRBJ2-2; D unclear. This CDR3 is built from 11 residues. Germline V gene sequence: CDR1 SGHNT, CDR2 YYREEE (reference sequence). V was pared by 6 bases and J by 8 bases, with 8 bases between. The CDR3 spells CASTQAGELFF. CDR3 coding DNA: TGTGCCAGCACCCAGGCAGGGGAGCTGTTTTTT.

The chain carries TRBV27 and TRBJ2-5, with TRBD1 matching 8 bases. The germline V gene encodes CDR1 MNHEY and CDR2 SMNVEV (reference sequence). V dropped 5 bases and J dropped 6; count of bases not matched to a gene: 11. There are 15 residues in the CDR3. The CDR3 here is CASSHIDRGVQTQYF. CDR3 coding DNA: TGTGCCAGCAGTCACATTGACAGGGGCGTACAGACCCAGTACTTC.

The V gene is TRBV4-3, the J gene TRBJ2-7; a weak D match, TRBD1 (6 bases). Germline values: CDR1 LGHNA, CDR2 YSLEER. Trimming took 0 bases from V and 2 from J, leaving 11 bases between them. The CDR3 spans 15 residues. The CDR3 sequence is CASSQDQQGTYEQYF. The CDR3 nucleotides are TGCGCCAGCAGCCAAGATCAACAGGGCACCTACGAGCAGTACTTC.

The chain uses TRBV19 and TRBJ1-3, with D possibly matching TRBD1 (5 bases). The CDR3 loop spans 16 amino acids. Germline V CDR1 and CDR2: LNHDA, SQIVND (reference sequence). V was pared by 5 bases and J by 2 bases, with 16 bases between. In DNA, the CDR3 is TGTGCCAGTAGTCGCCCAATCAGGGCGACTGGAAACACCATATATTTT. Translation: CASSRPIRATGNTIYF.

This clone occurred a few times. The chain recombines TRBV5-1 with TRBJ1-1; D is ambiguous. The CDR3 runs 14 residues. The V and J ends lost 4 bases and 1 base respectively, with 11 bases between them. Germline-derived CDR1 and CDR2 are SGHRS and YFSETQ. The chain's CDR3 is CASSTLPGNTEAFF. In nucleotides, the CDR3 is TGCGCCAGCAGCACCCTTCCAGGGAACACTGAAGCTTTCTTT.

The CDR3 here is CAISESRGRGTGELFF. CDR3 coding DNA: TGTGCCATCAGTGAGTCGAGGGGGCGGGGCACCGGGGAGCTGTTTTTT. This chain links TRBV10-3 with TRBJ2-2; a possible D gene is TRBD1 (7 bases). This CDR3 comprises 16 residues. V was clipped by 0 bases and J by 4 bases, with 12 bases between them. CDR1 and CDR2 from the germline V gene are ENHRY and SYGVKD.

The CDR3 nucleotides read TGTGCCAGCAGCCGTGACAGTTTCTCTGGAAACACCATATATTTT. Translation gives CASSRDSFSGNTIYF. The chain employs TRBV7-6 and TRBJ1-3, with D tentatively TRBD1 (5 bases). V lost 5 bases to trimming and J lost 0 bases, with 11 bases between them. The CDR3 length is 15 residues. Per the germline V gene, CDR1 is SGHVS and CDR2 is FNYEAQ.

The J gene is TRBJ1-1, the V gene TRBV7-2; D might be TRBD1 (5 bases). This CDR3 comprises 15 residues. V lost 2 bases, J lost 0 bases, and 10 bases lay in between. The germline V gene encodes CDR1 SGHTA and CDR2 FQGNSA. The chain's CDR3 is CASSLRAQVNTEAFF. The CDR3, as DNA: TGTGCCAGCAGCTTAAGGGCACAGGTGAACACTGAAGCTTTCTTT.

This chain uses TRBV6-5 with TRBJ2-3; perhaps TRBD2 as D (7 bases). With 6 bases removed from V and 4 bases from J, the gap between germline ends came to 14 bases. The CDR3 is made up of 14 amino acids. Germline CDR1 and CDR2: MNHEY and SVGAGI. This chain's CDR3 is CASSFGGRADTQYF. CDR3 DNA: TGTGCCAGCAGCTTCGGGGGGCGGGCAGATACGCAGTATTTT.

This chain connects TRBV9 to TRBJ1-1, with D tentatively TRBD1 (6 bases). Germline loops: CDR1 SGDLS, CDR2 YYNGEE. CDR3 size: 17 residues. The ends were cut back, 0 bases at V and 1 base at J, with 16 bases in the middle. The CDR3 sequence is CASSVGRPGATNTEAFF. In nucleotides, the CDR3 is TGTGCCAGCAGCGTAGGACGCCCAGGGGCCACGAACACTGAAGCTTTCTTT.

This chain uses TRBV6-5 with TRBJ2-6; possible D gene TRBD1, 6 bases. The germline gives CDR1 MNHEY, CDR2 SVGAGI. The CDR3 is 16 amino acids. V was clipped by 2 bases and J by 4 bases, with 12 bases between them. CDR3: CASSYPPGAGANVLTF. CDR3 nucleotide sequence: TGTGCCAGCAGTTACCCCCCAGGGGCAGGGGCCAACGTCCTGACTTTC.

This clone was seen only once. DNA for the CDR3: TGTGCCAGCAGCTTAGAGGGAGATTACAATGAGCAGTTCTTC. Protein: CASSLEGDYNEQFF. The V gene is TRBV7-8, the J gene TRBJ2-1; possible D gene TRBD2, 5 bases. Germline V gives CDR1 SGHVS, CDR2 FQNEAQ. The V and J ends lost 1 base and 4 bases respectively, with 8 bases between them. The CDR3 covers 14 residues.

The chain joins TRBV2 to TRBJ1-2; D is possibly TRBD1 (6 bases). The CDR3 sequence is 13 residues long. Germline CDR1 and CDR2: SNHLY and FYNNEI. The V gene lost 3 bases and the J gene lost 4 bases, with 9 bases spanning the gap. The CDR3 loop is CASSDQGSYGYTF. CDR3 DNA sequence: TGTGCCAGCAGTGATCAGGGGAGCTATGGCTACACCTTC.

This chain connects TRBV30 to TRBJ1-6; D might be TRBD1 (5 bases). The CDR3 has 15 amino acids. Trimming removed 2 bases at V and 6 bases at J, with 14 bases between. From germline, CDR1 is GTSNPN and CDR2 SVGIG (reference sequence). CDR3: CAWSSGGGRNSPLHF. CDR3 coding DNA: TGTGCCTGGAGTTCCGGGGGGGGACGTAATTCACCCCTCCACTTT.

The rearrangement links TRBV6-5 to TRBJ1-2, with 7 bases that match TRBD1. There are 14 residues in the CDR3. Per the germline V gene, CDR1 is MNHEY and CDR2 is SVGAGI. The ends lost 6 bases at V and 2 bases at J; junction bases unmatched: 6. The CDR3 DNA follows: TGTGCCAGCAGGGGGGCAGGGGGGAACTATGGCTACACCTTC. Translating it yields CASRGAGGNYGYTF.